This record covers a single T cell receptor (beta chain). Its antigen is unidentified. The CDR3 has 14 amino acids. Germline assignment: CDR1 SGHRS and CDR2 YFSETQ. The trim removed 0 bases at V and 5 bases at J, leaving 4 bases unmatched. This was the immunoSEQ v3.0 assay at survey level. Some clones are missing from TCRdb's copy, which holds only in-frame ones; the method was immunoSEQ multiplex PCR. Among under 20,000 clones listed, 78% were seen once. The sample comes from a study of long-term antiretroviral therapy in people with HIV. Findings of the study overall: At every time point, clones expanded before ART dominated the repertoire. Narrower CDR3 length ranges marked HIV repertoires relative to controls.

The genes are TRBV5-1 and TRBJ2-5; 7 bases fit TRBD2. Sequencing used unsorted PBMCs, obtained 3.2 to 3.4 years after starting antiretroviral therapy. This clonotype was obtained from a woman in her forties with HIV. The CDR3, as DNA: TGCGCCAGCAGCTTGGGAGCGGGGCTGGAGACCCAGTACTTC. As protein: CASSLGAGLETQYF.